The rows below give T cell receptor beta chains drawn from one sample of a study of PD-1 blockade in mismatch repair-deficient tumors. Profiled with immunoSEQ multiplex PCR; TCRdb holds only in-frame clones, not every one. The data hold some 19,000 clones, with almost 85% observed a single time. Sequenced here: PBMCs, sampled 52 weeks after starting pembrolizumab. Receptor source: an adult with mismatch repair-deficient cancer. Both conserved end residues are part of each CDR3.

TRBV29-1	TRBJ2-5	CSVRDVQETQYF
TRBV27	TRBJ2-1	CASSLSQRRGRGSYNEQFF
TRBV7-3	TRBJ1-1	CASSDRTGGNTEAFF
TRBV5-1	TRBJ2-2	CASSFRDTGELFF
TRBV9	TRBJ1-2	CASSPSGDRGLSYGYTF
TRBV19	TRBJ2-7	CASSLGQAAYEQYF
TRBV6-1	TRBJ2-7	CASSGDYSYEQYF
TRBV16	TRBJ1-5	CASSQIQGNQPQHF
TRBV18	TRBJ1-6	CASSSGTGGNSPLHF
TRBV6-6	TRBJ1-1	CASRLTARNTEAFF
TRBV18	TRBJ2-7	CASSPPGAYEQYF
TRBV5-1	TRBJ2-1	CASSLSGGSLSTGRLRNEQFF
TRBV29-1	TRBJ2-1	CSVTSTPGLAGGSSYNEQFF
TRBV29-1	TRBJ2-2	CSVERETGGELFF
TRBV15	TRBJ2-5	CATSRGDSPGTQYF
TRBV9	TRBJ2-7	CASSVEGSRSYEQYF
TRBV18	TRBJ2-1	CASSSSSGGNNEQFF
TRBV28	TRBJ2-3	CASREQGYLRTDTQYF
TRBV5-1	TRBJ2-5	CASSLFVAGVQETQYF
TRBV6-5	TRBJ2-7	CASRRDTVYEQYF